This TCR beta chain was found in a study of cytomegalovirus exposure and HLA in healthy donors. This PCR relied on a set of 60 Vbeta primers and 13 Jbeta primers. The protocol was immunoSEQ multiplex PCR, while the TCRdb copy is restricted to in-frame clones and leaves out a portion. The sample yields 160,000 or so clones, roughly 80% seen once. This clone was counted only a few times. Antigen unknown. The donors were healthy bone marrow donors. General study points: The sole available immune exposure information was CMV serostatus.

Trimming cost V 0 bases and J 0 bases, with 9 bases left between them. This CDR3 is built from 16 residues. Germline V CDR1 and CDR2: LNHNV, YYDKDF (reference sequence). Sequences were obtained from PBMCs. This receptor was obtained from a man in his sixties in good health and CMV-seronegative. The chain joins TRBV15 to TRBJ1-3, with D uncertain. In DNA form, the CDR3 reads TGTGCCACCAGCAGAGATATCCGGTCCTCTGGAAACACCATATATTTT. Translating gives CATSRDIRSSGNTIYF.